Shown below are 28 T cell receptor beta chains from a single sample sequenced in a study of sequential checkpoint blockade in melanoma. Some clones are missing from TCRdb's copy, which holds only in-frame ones; the method was immunoSEQ multiplex PCR. In the table there are roughly 31,000 clones, approximately 86% of which are singletons. This sample's treatment: randomized to nivolumab then ipilimumab (arm A) or the reverse (arm B). This specimen consisted of CD8+ T cells sorted from blood (inferred from file names), obtained from a patient given nivolumab and ipilimumab in sequence. These receptors came from a human donor with melanoma.

The chain links TRBV29-1 to TRBJ1-2; D might be TRBD1 (5 bases). The CDR3 totals 15 residues. Germline V gene sequence: CDR1 SQVTM, CDR2 ANQGSEA. V was trimmed by 0 bases and J by 8 bases, leaving 19 bases between them. The CDR3 spells CSVEDFGHNHGGYTF. CDR3 nucleotides: TGCAGCGTTGAAGATTTCGGACATAACCACGGGGGCTACACCTTC.

V usage is TRBV19 and J usage is TRBJ2-1; 7 positions agree with TRBD2. Germline loops: CDR1 LNHDA, CDR2 SQIVND (reference sequence). V shed 6 bases and J 0 bases; nucleotides not matched to a gene: 5. CDR3 size: 15 residues. The CDR3 sequence: CASRVAGFSYNEQFF. DNA for the CDR3: TGTGCCAGTAGAGTAGCGGGCTTCTCCTACAATGAGCAGTTCTTC.

This clone was seen a few times. The genes are TRBV4-1 and TRBJ2-7, with 8 bases aligning to TRBD1. The CDR3 has 15 residues. From germline, CDR1 is MGHRA and CDR2 YSYEKL. V shed 4 bases and J 2 bases; nucleotides not matched to a gene: 7. Here the CDR3 DNA reads TGCGCCAGCAGCCCCGGACAGGGCCCCACCTACGAGCAGTACTTC. Translation gives CASSPGQGPTYEQYF.

By sample share, this clone is medium-sized. V is TRBV9 and J is TRBJ2-7; weak D call: TRBD1 (6 bases). The CDR3 runs to 12 residues. Germline V lookup: CDR1 SGDLS, CDR2 YYNGEE. Trimming stripped 4 bases from V and 6 bases from J, with 11 bases between. The CDR3 region is CASSPTGLEQYF. In DNA form, the CDR3 reads TGTGCCAGCAGCCCAACAGGGCTCGAGCAGTACTTC.

The rearrangement joins TRBV13 to TRBJ2-1, with 11 bases that match TRBD2. From germline, CDR1 is PRHDT and CDR2 FYEKMQ (reference sequence). Unmatched junction bases numbered 15, after V lost 5 bases and J lost 0 bases. The CDR3 sequence is 20 residues long. The CDR3 loop reads CASSPTTSTSGTFSYNEQFF. For the CDR3, the DNA is TGTGCCAGCAGCCCGACAACATCGACTAGCGGGACTTTCTCCTACAATGAGCAGTTCTTC.

The CDR3 sequence is CASSPPLGGPSNQPQHF. DNA for the CDR3: TGTGCCAGCAGCCCCCCCTTGGGGGGGCCTAGCAATCAGCCCCAGCATTTT. The rearrangement uses TRBV9 and TRBJ1-5; a possible D gene is TRBD1 (6 bases). The germline V gene encodes CDR1 SGDLS and CDR2 YYNGEE. There are 17 residues in the CDR3. With 4 bases removed from V and 0 bases from J, the gap between germline ends came to 17 bases.

In its sample, this clone was seen a few times. The chain uses TRBV7-2 and TRBJ2-1; weak D call: TRBD1 (5 bases). Looked up from germline, CDR1 is SGHTA and CDR2 is FQGNSA. Between the trimmed V and J ends, which lost 5 bases and 0 bases, there was a span of 20 bases. The CDR3 has 18 residues. CDR3 DNA sequence: TGTGCCAGCAGCCCACATTCAGTAGGACATAGCTCCTACAATGAGCAGTTCTTC. Its protein is CASSPHSVGHSSYNEQFF.

The chain combines TRBV5-6 with TRBJ2-1; TRBD1 matches at 10 bases. This CDR3 spans 14 amino acids. V was clipped by 4 bases and J by 10 bases; unmatched bases: 8. Looked up from germline, CDR1 is SGHDT and CDR2 is YYEEEE. The CDR3 bases are TGTGCCAGCAGCACAATGGGACAGGGGAGAGAGCAGTTCTTC. This sequence encodes CASSTMGQGREQFF.

The J gene is TRBJ2-7, the V gene TRBV5-1; weak D call: TRBD2 (5 bases). This CDR3 is 13 amino acids long. Germline V gene data show CDR1 as SGHRS and CDR2 as YFSETQ. The germline V and J ends were trimmed by 4 bases and 6 bases, with 14 bases remaining between them. The CDR3: CASSLDFSLEQYF. In DNA form, the CDR3 reads TGCGCCAGCAGCCTGGACTTCTCCCTCGAGCAGTACTTC.

This chain uses TRBV7-9 with TRBJ2-5, with TRBD2 matching 7 bases. The V segment lost 9 bases and the J segment 1 base; nucleotides outside the gene matches: 8. The CDR3 contains 14 residues. Germline values: CDR1 SEHNR, CDR2 FQNEAQ (reference sequence). CDR3 residues: CASPAGQLQETQYF. The DNA for the CDR3 is TGTGCCAGTCCAGCGGGGCAGCTCCAAGAGACCCAGTACTTC.

The gene calls are TRBV6-5 and TRBJ2-7; a weak D match, TRBD1 (6 bases). The V end lost 2 bases, the J end lost 7 bases, and 18 bases lay between the germline ends. The CDR3 sequence is 15 residues long. Germline V gene data show CDR1 as MNHEY and CDR2 as SVGAGI. The CDR3 sequence is CASSYGSGAPLEQYF. The CDR3 bases are TGTGCCAGCAGTTACGGGTCAGGGGCGCCTTTGGAGCAGTACTTC.

This clone was detected only once. This chain connects TRBV5-4 to TRBJ2-3, with a possible D match to TRBD1 (5 bases). V was trimmed by 2 bases and J by 1 base, leaving 8 bases between them. CDR1 is SGHNT and CDR2 is YYREEE in the germline V gene (reference sequence). The CDR3 is 14 amino acids. The CDR3, as DNA: TGTGCCAGCAGCTTACAGGCAGGCACAGATACGCAGTATTTT. This translates into CASSLQAGTDTQYF.

V usage is TRBV13 and J usage is TRBJ2-7; D is unclear. V was shortened by 0 bases and J by 2 bases, with 8 bases between the two germline ends. This CDR3 has 14 amino acids. The germline V gene encodes CDR1 PRHDT and CDR2 FYEKMQ (reference sequence). CDR3: CASSLGRSAYEQYF. Here the CDR3 DNA reads TGTGCCAGCAGCTTAGGGCGGTCAGCCTACGAGCAGTACTTC. Combining the CDR3 with reference TRBV13 and TRBJ2-7 gives the whole variable domain AAGVIQSPRHLIKEKRETATLKCYPIPRHDTVYWYQQGPGQDPQFLISFYEKMQSDKGSIPDRFSAQQFSDYHSELNMSSLELGDSALYFCASSLGRSAYEQYFGPGTRLTVT.

This chain links TRBV13 with TRBJ2-6, with 7 bases aligning to TRBD1. Germline CDR1 and CDR2: PRHDT and FYEKMQ (reference sequence). After removal of 8 bases from V and 4 bases from J, the junction contained 17 bases not matched to a gene. There are 18 residues in the CDR3. This CDR3 is CASGKWGQSGLGANVLTF. CDR3 bases: TGTGCCAGCGGTAAATGGGGACAGTCGGGGTTGGGGGCCAACGTCCTGACTTTC.

The chain uses TRBV18 and TRBJ1-2; D is possibly TRBD1 (5 bases). Germline lookup yields CDR1 KGHSH and CDR2 LQKENI. This CDR3 has 15 residues. V was clipped by 0 bases and J by 5 bases, with 13 bases between them. The chain's CDR3 is CASSPPGPRLYGYTF. CDR3 nucleotide sequence: TGTGCCAGCTCACCACCGGGGCCCCGCTTGTATGGCTACACCTTC.

The genes are TRBV28 and TRBJ1-4; a possible D gene is TRBD1 (5 bases). Germline V CDR1 and CDR2: MDHEN, SYDVKM. This CDR3 comprises 16 residues. V shed 3 bases and J shed 1 base, with 12 bases lying between them. CDR3 residues: CASSFLGEGTNEKLFF. The CDR3, as DNA: TGTGCCAGCAGTTTTTTAGGGGAGGGAACTAATGAAAAACTGTTTTTT.

V and J are TRBV19 and TRBJ1-6; TRBD1 agrees at 10 bases. The CDR3 has 16 residues. Germline loops: CDR1 LNHDA, CDR2 SQIVND (reference sequence). V gave up 3 bases and J gave up 3 bases; unmatched junction bases: 2. The CDR3 region has the DNA TGTGCCAGTAGTATGGGACAGGGGATCTATAATTCACCCCTCCACTTT. Translated: CASSMGQGIYNSPLHF. The whole variable domain, remainder taken from reference TRBV19 and TRBJ1-6, is DGGITQSPKYLFRKEGQNVTLSCEQNLNHDAMYWYRQDPGQGLRLIYYSQIVNDFQKGDIAEGYSVSREKKESFPLTVTSAQKNPTAFYLCASSMGQGIYNSPLHFGNGTRLTVT.

The gene calls are TRBV10-3 and TRBJ2-7; TRBD1 agrees at 9 bases. J lost 4 bases, V lost 6 bases, and 4 bases had no gene match. Germline CDR1 and CDR2: ENHRY and SYGVKD. The CDR3 covers 13 residues. This CDR3 reads CAIRLDRGYEQYF. The DNA of the CDR3 is TGTGCCATCAGGCTAGACAGGGGGTACGAGCAGTACTTC.

This chain connects TRBV9 to TRBJ2-7; 9 bases map to TRBD1. Germline trimming cut 3 bases from V and 3 bases from J; bases unmatched to any gene: 1. The length of the CDR3 is 13 residues. Germline V gene data show CDR1 as SGDLS and CDR2 as YYNGEE. CDR3 bases: TGTGCCAGCAGCGAGGGACAGGGCTACGAGCAGTACTTC. It codes for CASSEGQGYEQYF.

The gene calls are TRBV29-1 and TRBJ2-2; 8 bases fit TRBD2. CDR1 SQVTM and CDR2 ANQGSEA come from the germline V gene. The CDR3 is 16 residues long. With V trimmed by 3 bases and J by 2 bases, 8 bases remained unmatched. CDR3 coding DNA: TGCAGCGTTGAGGTTACTAGCGGATTAAACACCGGGGAGCTGTTTTTT. Its translation: CSVEVTSGLNTGELFF.

The V call is TRBV7-9, the J call TRBJ2-7; 9 bases match TRBD2. J lost 3 bases, V lost 2 bases, and 8 bases had no gene match. The CDR3 is 16 amino acids. CDR1 SEHNR and CDR2 FQNEAQ come from the germline V gene (reference sequence). The CDR3 loop reads CASSLISASGVYEQYF. The CDR3 DNA sequence: TGTGCCAGCAGCTTAATATCGGCTAGCGGGGTCTACGAGCAGTACTTC.

This clone was recorded once. The gene calls are TRBV5-6 and TRBJ2-3; 8 bases agree with TRBD2. The CDR3 runs to 16 residues. Unmatched junction bases numbered 5, after V lost 0 bases and J lost 2 bases. The germline gives CDR1 SGHDT, CDR2 YYEEEE. The CDR3 DNA follows: TGTGCCAGCAGCTTGGCGTCGGGGGGGGACACAGATACGCAGTATTTT. This sequence encodes CASSLASGGDTDTQYF.

The chain has TRBV5-4 and TRBJ2-5; D might be TRBD2 (5 bases). The CDR3 runs 14 residues. The V and J ends lost 3 bases and 7 bases respectively, with 16 bases between them. Germline lookup yields CDR1 SGHNT and CDR2 YYREEE (reference sequence). As DNA, the CDR3 is TGTGCCAGCAGCTCGGAGGACCTCTTCGGGACCCAGTACTTC. Its protein product is CASSSEDLFGTQYF. The whole variable domain, remainder taken from reference TRBV5-4 and TRBJ2-5, is ETGVTQSPTHLIKTRGQQVTLRCSSQSGHNTVSWYQQALGQGPQFIFQYYREEENGRGNFPPRFSGLQFPNYSSELNVNALELDDSALYLCASSSEDLFGTQYFGPGTRLLVL.

This rearrangement joins TRBV1 to TRBJ2-1; TRBD2 is the table's D call, not checked against the DNA. TRBV1 constitutes a pseudogene. CDR3 length: 14 amino acids. CDR3 protein: CTSSQRWRLAPQFF. CDR3 sequence (DNA): TGCACCAGCAGCCAAAGGTGGCGACTAGCGCCCCAGTTCTTC.

The chain carries TRBV2 and TRBJ2-1, with unresolved D. The CDR3 has 13 amino acids. V lost 3 bases, J lost 4 bases, and 7 bases lay in between. Germline CDR1 and CDR2: SNHLY and FYNNEI. The CDR3 region has the DNA TGTGCCAGCAGTGAGGCCGCTTACAATGAGCAGTTCTTC. This gives the protein CASSEAAYNEQFF.

The V call is TRBV6-5, the J call TRBJ2-1; TRBD1 might be the D (5 bases). Trimming removed 0 bases from V and 9 bases from J, with 15 bases in between. Looked up from germline, CDR1 is MNHEY and CDR2 is SVGAGI. CDR3 length equals 15 residues. CDR3 in amino acids: CASSYSGHPGGEQFF. The DNA of the CDR3 is TGTGCCAGCAGTTACTCGGGGCACCCGGGTGGTGAGCAGTTCTTC.

The V and J genes are TRBV28 and TRBJ2-7; possible D gene TRBD1, 6 bases. Germline V lookup: CDR1 MDHEN, CDR2 SYDVKM. This CDR3 has 14 residues. The V and J ends lost 8 bases and 3 bases respectively, with 17 bases between them. The CDR3 spells CASCPEQGDYEQYF. CDR3 coding DNA: TGTGCCAGCTGTCCCGAACAGGGAGACTACGAGCAGTACTTC. The complete variable domain, with remaining parts taken from reference TRBV28 and TRBJ2-7, reads DVKVTQSSRYLVKRTGEKVFLECVQDMDHENMFWYRQDPGLGLRLIYFSYDVKMKEKGDIPEGYSVSREKKERFSLILESASTNQTSMYLCASCPEQGDYEQYFGPGTRLTVT.

The CDR3: CASSSGVQETQYF. The CDR3 region has the DNA TGTGCCAGCAGCTCCGGTGTTCAAGAGACCCAGTACTTC. V is TRBV7-9 and J is TRBJ2-5; D gene unclear. The germline gives CDR1 SEHNR, CDR2 FQNEAQ (reference sequence). V lost 4 bases, J lost 2 bases, and 8 bases lay in between. This CDR3 region has 13 residues.